This T cell receptor (beta chain) was sequenced during a study of blood T cell repertoires in COVID-19. Whole-study context: COVID-19 samples collected from the United States, Italy and Spain covered acute and convalescent phases.

The CDR3 sequence is 16 residues long. Germline V gene data show CDR1 as LGHNA and CDR2 as YNFKEQ. The V end lost 3 bases, the J end lost 2 bases, and 16 bases lay between the germline ends. Sequencing used immunoSEQ multiplex PCR; TCRdb keeps in-frame clones, though not all of them. The table has approximately 230,000 clones, 86% seen once. Material: peripheral blood. This TCR was recovered from a man aged 30-40 years who had recovered from COVID-19. This chain connects TRBV4-2 to TRBJ1-1; D might be TRBD1 (5 bases). The CDR3 spells CASSQRTPNPNTEAFF. The CDR3 bases are TGTGCCAGCAGCCAGAGGACACCGAACCCCAACACTGAAGCTTTCTTT.